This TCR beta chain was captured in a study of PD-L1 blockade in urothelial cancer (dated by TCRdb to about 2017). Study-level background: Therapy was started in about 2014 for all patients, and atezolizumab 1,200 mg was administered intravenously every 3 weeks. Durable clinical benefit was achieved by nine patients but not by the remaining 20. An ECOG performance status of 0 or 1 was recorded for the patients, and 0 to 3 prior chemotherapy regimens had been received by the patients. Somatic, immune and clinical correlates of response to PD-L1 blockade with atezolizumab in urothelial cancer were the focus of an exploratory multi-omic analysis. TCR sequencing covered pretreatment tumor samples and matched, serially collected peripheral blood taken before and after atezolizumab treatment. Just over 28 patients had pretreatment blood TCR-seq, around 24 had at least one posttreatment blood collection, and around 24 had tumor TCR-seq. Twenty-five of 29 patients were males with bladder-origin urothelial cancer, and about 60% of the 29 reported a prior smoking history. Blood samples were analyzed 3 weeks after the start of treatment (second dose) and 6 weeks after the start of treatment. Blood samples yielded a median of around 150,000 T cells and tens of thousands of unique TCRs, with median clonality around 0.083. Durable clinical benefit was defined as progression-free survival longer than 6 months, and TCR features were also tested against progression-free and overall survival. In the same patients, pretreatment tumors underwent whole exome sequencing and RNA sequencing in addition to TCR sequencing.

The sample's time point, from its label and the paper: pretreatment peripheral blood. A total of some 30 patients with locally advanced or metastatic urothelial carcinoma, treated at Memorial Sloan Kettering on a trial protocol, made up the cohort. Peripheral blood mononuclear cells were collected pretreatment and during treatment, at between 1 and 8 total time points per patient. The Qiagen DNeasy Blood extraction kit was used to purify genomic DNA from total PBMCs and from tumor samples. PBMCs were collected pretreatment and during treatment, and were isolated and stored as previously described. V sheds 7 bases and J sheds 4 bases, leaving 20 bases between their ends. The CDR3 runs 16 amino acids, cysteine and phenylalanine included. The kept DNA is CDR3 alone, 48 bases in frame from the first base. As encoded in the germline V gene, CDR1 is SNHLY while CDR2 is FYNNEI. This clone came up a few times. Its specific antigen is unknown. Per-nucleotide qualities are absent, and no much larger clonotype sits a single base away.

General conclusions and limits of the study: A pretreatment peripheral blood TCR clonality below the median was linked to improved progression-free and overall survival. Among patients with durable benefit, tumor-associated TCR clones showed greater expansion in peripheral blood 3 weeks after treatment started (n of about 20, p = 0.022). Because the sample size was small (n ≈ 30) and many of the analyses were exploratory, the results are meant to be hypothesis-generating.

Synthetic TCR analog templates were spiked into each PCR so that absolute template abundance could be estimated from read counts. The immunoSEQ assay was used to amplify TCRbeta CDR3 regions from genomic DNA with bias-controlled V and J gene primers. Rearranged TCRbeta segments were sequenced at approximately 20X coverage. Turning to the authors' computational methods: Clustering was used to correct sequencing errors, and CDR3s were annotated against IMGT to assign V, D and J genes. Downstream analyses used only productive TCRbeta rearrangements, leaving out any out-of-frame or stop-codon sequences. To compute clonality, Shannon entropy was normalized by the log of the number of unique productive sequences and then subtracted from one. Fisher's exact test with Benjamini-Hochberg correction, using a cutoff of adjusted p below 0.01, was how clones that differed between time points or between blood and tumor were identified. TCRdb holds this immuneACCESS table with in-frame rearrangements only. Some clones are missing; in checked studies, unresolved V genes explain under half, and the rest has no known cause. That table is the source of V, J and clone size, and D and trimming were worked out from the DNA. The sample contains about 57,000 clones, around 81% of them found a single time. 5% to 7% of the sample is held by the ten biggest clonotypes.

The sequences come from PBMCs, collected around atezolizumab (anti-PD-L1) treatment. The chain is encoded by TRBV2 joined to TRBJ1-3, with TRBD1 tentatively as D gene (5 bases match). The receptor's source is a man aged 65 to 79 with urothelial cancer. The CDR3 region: CASTATPQGGGNTIYF. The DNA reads TGTGCCAGCACGGCTACCCCCCAGGGAGGGGGAAACACCATATATTTT.